The table lists the clone carrying this TCR beta chain with a count of one. Its antigen is undetermined. The sample comes from a study of cytotoxic CD8 clonotypes in ibrutinib-treated CLL. Whole-study context: Of the patients, 11 were relapsed/refractory, 15 treatment-naive and some 17 IGHV unmutated. Recorded responses included 24 partial and 2 complete; following median 68 months, approximately 15 stayed remitted and around 12 progressed. Regarding the study as a whole: Treatment left the uncommon public clonotypes either contracted or stable in frequency. T-cell clonality at baseline went above that of age-matched healthy donors and rose and fell with circulating CD8+ T-cell counts.

The germline gives CDR1 KGHSH, CDR2 LQKENI. Trimming took off 2 bases at V and 2 bases at J, with 10 bases between the two ends. This CDR3 contains 15 residues. Clones were read by immunoSEQ multiplex PCR, and TCRdb kept only the in-frame ones, dropping some. The sample carries approximately 100,000 clones, 60% to 80% recorded once. The sample consisted of PBMCs, taken after 12 months of ibrutinib treatment. V gene TRBV18 combines with J gene TRBJ2-4; D assignment may be TRBD1 or TRBD2 (5 bases each). This clonotype was sampled from a human donor with chronic lymphocytic leukemia. Here the CDR3 DNA reads TGTGCCAGCTCACCAGAGGGACCCACCAAAAACATTCAGTACTTC. This encodes CASSPEGPTKNIQYF.